A single sample gave rise to the 28 T cell receptor beta chains below, sequenced in a study of blood T cell repertoires in COVID-19 (TCRdb year 2020). To prepare the library, the immunoSEQ multiplex PCR assay was applied. TCRdb re-hosts the immuneACCESS table, in-frame sequences only. Its copies lack some clones; in the studies checked, an unresolved V gene accounts for under half of them, and the cause for the rest is not known. In this sample the table shows 200,000 to 250,000 clones, about 82% of which occur a single time. Together, the top ten hold more than 2% of the sample. Sequencing used PBMCs or T cells enriched from blood (not recorded which). These receptors originate from a woman between 50 and 59 years old who had recovered from COVID-19.

The genes are TRBV30 and TRBJ1-1; unclear D gene. Germline V gene sequence: CDR1 GTSNPN, CDR2 SVGIG (reference sequence). The CDR3 is 12 residues long. Trimming removed 3 bases from V and 4 bases from J, with 9 bases in between. As DNA, the CDR3 is TGTGCCTGGAGCCCCTCGAGCACTGAAGCTTTCTTT. It yields the protein CAWSPSSTEAFF.

The V call is TRBV29-1, the J call TRBJ2-6; 8 positions agree with TRBD1. This CDR3 is 17 amino acids long. The J segment lost 0 bases and the V segment lost 3 bases, leaving 7 bases of the junction unmatched. Germline-derived CDR1 and CDR2 are SQVTM and ANQGSEA. CDR3: CSVDIGQGLSGANVLTF. The CDR3 bases are TGCAGCGTTGATATTGGACAGGGCCTCTCTGGGGCCAACGTCCTGACTTTC.

This clone has just one count. The chain recombines TRBV19 with TRBJ1-2; 9 nucleotides line up with TRBD1. The junction had 2 bases not matched to a gene; V was cut back by 8 bases and J by 7 bases. Germline values: CDR1 LNHDA, CDR2 SQIVND (reference sequence). The length of the CDR3 is 11 residues. The CDR3 is CASGDRVGYTF. CDR3 in DNA: TGTGCCAGTGGGGACAGGGTTGGCTACACCTTC.

V is TRBV5-1 and J is TRBJ1-3; TRBD1 aligns across 10 bases. V shed 4 bases, J shed 3 bases, and the junction held 10 bases outside the gene matches. From germline, CDR1 is SGHRS and CDR2 YFSETQ. The CDR3 covers 17 residues. The CDR3 coding sequence is TGCGCCAGCAGCAGTACCGGGACAGGGGCTAATGGAAACACCATATATTTT. It codes for CASSSTGTGANGNTIYF.

This chain joins TRBV19 and TRBJ1-3, with D perhaps TRBD1 (5 bases). V shed 6 bases and J shed 3 bases, with 12 bases lying between them. CDR3 size: 14 residues. Germline CDR1 LNHDA, CDR2 SQIVND (reference sequence). CDR3 DNA: TGTGCCAGTAGCGCCGGGGGGTTTGGAAACACCATATATTTT. Translation: CASSAGGFGNTIYF.

The chain recombines TRBV6-5 with TRBJ1-2, with D unresolved. The germline V and J ends were trimmed by 4 bases and 2 bases, with 11 bases remaining between them. Germline assignment: CDR1 MNHEY and CDR2 SVGAGI. CDR3 length: 14 amino acids. The CDR3 protein is CASSFISPNYGYTF. The CDR3 DNA is TGTGCCAGCAGTTTTATTAGCCCGAACTATGGCTACACCTTC.

The chain combines TRBV4-1 with TRBJ2-1, with 7 bases matching TRBD2. V was clipped by 2 bases and J by 10 bases; unmatched bases: 11. Germline V gene lookup returns CDR1 MGHRA and CDR2 YSYEKL. The CDR3 is made up of 15 amino acids. The CDR3 loop is CASSQLRILAAEQFF. The CDR3 nucleotides read TGCGCCAGCAGCCAACTTCGGATCCTAGCGGCCGAGCAGTTCTTC.

The gene calls are TRBV6-5 and TRBJ2-2, with 8 bases fitting TRBD2. The germline V gene has CDR1 MNHEY and CDR2 SVGAGI. Trimming removed 10 bases from V and 4 bases from J; junction bases left unmatched: 11. CDR3 length equals 15 residues. This chain's CDR3 is CATTSGGGPTGELFF. The CDR3, as DNA: TGTGCCACCACCTCGGGGGGGGGCCCCACCGGGGAGCTGTTTTTT.

This CDR3 is CASSPRRGRPSTDTQYF. Written as DNA, the CDR3 is TGTGCCAGCAGTCCCCGGCGCGGCCGACCGTCCACAGATACGCAGTATTTT. V and J are TRBV28 and TRBJ2-3, with D unclear. The CDR3 is 17 amino acids. Looked up from germline, CDR1 is MDHEN and CDR2 is SYDVKM. Trimming removed 5 bases from V and 2 bases from J, with 20 bases in between.

The V call is TRBV28, the J call TRBJ2-7; TRBD1 aligns across 9 bases. Per the germline V gene, CDR1 is MDHEN and CDR2 is SYDVKM. The CDR3 covers 14 residues. V lost 4 bases, J lost 6 bases, and 7 bases stayed unmatched. The CDR3 DNA follows: TGTGCCAGCAGTTCCGGGACAGGGTTACGCGAGCAGTACTTC. It specifies CASSSGTGLREQYF.

The sample holds one count of this clone. V is TRBV19 and J is TRBJ1-1, with D perhaps matching TRBD1 (5 bases). The CDR3 extends over 14 amino acids. V lost 6 bases to trimming and J lost 4 bases, with 15 bases between them. Per the germline V gene, CDR1 is LNHDA and CDR2 is SQIVND (reference sequence). The CDR3, as DNA: TGTGCCAGTAGAGCAGGGTTTATTTCCACTGAAGCTTTCTTT. It yields the protein CASRAGFISTEAFF.

This sequence joins TRBV12-5 and TRBJ1-5; no clear D. This CDR3 has 13 amino acids. Germline V gene lookup returns CDR1 LGHNT and CDR2 FRNRAP. Trimming pared 5 bases from V and 4 bases from J, leaving 9 bases between. This CDR3 reads CASGPSENQPQHF. The CDR3 DNA reads TGTGCTAGTGGTCCCTCTGAGAATCAGCCCCAGCATTTT.

The V gene is TRBV7-2, the J gene TRBJ1-3; D is perhaps TRBD1 (6 bases). The CDR3 runs 13 residues. Trimming stripped 0 bases from V and 14 bases from J, with 14 bases between. In germline, CDR1 is SGHTA, CDR2 FQGNSA. CDR3 nucleotides: TGTGCCAGCAGCTTAGCATGGGGGCAGGGTGTATATTTT. Its protein is CASSLAWGQGVYF.

The chain is built from TRBV6-2 or TRBV6-3 and TRBJ1-2, with D maybe TRBD1 (5 bases). CDR1 and CDR2 (germline): MNHEY, SVGEGT. There are 14 residues in the CDR3. Trimming removed 0 bases at V and 8 bases at J, with 13 bases between. The CDR3 nucleotides are TGTGCCAGCAGTTACTCGGGCTGGGGCCACGGCTACACCTTC. Protein sequence: CASSYSGWGHGYTF.

This chain links TRBV19 with TRBJ2-3; 8 bases align to TRBD1. Losses at the gene ends were 2 bases for V and 1 base for J; bases not matched to a gene: 5. CDR1 LNHDA and CDR2 SQIVND come from the germline V gene (reference sequence). The CDR3 spans 16 residues. CDR3 loop: CASSILPGQGTDTQYF. The DNA for the CDR3 is TGTGCCAGTAGTATACTACCGGGACAGGGCACAGATACGCAGTATTTT.

This chain connects TRBV14 to TRBJ2-5, with TRBD1 as a possible D gene (6 bases). The CDR3 sequence is 15 residues long. Trimming took 1 base from V and 5 from J, leaving 14 bases between them. Germline loops: CDR1 SGHDN, CDR2 FVKESK. CDR3 protein: CASSQARGIGETQYF. The CDR3 nucleotides read TGTGCCAGCAGCCAAGCGAGGGGGATCGGGGAGACCCAGTACTTC.

V usage is TRBV7-2 and J usage is TRBJ2-5, with D possibly being TRBD2 (5 bases). The CDR3 extends over 13 amino acids. From germline, CDR1 is SGHTA and CDR2 FQGNSA. The germline V and J ends were trimmed by 5 bases and 2 bases, with 9 bases remaining between them. CDR3 in amino acids: CASSPGWQETQYF. The CDR3 DNA reads TGTGCCAGCAGCCCGGGGTGGCAAGAGACCCAGTACTTC.

This clone was counted once. This chain links TRBV6-5 with TRBJ2-2; 9 bases are shared with TRBD2. Germline CDR1 reads MNHEY; CDR2 reads SVGAGI. V trimming: 6 bases; J trimming: 6 bases; junction bases outside the gene matches: 8. The CDR3 has 15 amino acids. The CDR3 spells CASSHLAGYPGELFF. The CDR3, as DNA: TGTGCCAGCAGCCACCTAGCGGGGTATCCCGGGGAGCTGTTTTTT.

This clone was observed a few times. This chain uses TRBV7-3 with TRBJ2-3; D gene uncertain. Germline values: CDR1 SGHTA, CDR2 FQGTGA. Trimming cost V 2 bases and J 3 bases, with 3 bases left between them. This CDR3 is built from 12 residues. CDR3 coding DNA: TGTGCCAGCAGCTTATCAACAGATACGCAGTATTTT. This translates into CASSLSTDTQYF. The full variable domain, in which reference TRBV7-3 and TRBJ2-3 provide the parts outside the CDR3, is GAGVSQTPSNKVTEKGKYVELRCDPISGHTALYWYRQSLGQGPEFLIYFQGTGAADDSGLPNDRFFAVRPEGSVSTLKIQRTERGDSAVYLCASSLSTDTQYFGPGTRLTVL.

The rearrangement links TRBV19 to TRBJ1-2; D unresolved. The CDR3 length is 12 residues. Germline lookup yields CDR1 LNHDA and CDR2 SQIVND (reference sequence). Trimming took 2 bases from V and 3 from J, leaving 4 bases between them. The CDR3 DNA reads TGTGCCAGTAGTATACGGGACTATGGCTACACCTTC. Translated, it gives CASSIRDYGYTF.

This chain uses TRBV6-2 or TRBV6-3 with TRBJ1-3, with TRBD1 matching over 7 bases. The CDR3 totals 17 residues. Trimming took 7 bases from V and 0 from J; bases not matched to a gene: 12. The germline gives CDR1 MNHEY, CDR2 SVGEGT. This CDR3 reads CASIPSGTANSGNTIYF. CDR3 bases: TGTGCCAGCATCCCGTCCGGGACAGCTAACTCTGGAAACACCATATATTTT.

The gene calls are TRBV28 and TRBJ1-2; 7 positions agree with TRBD1. J was trimmed by 7 bases and V by 5 bases; bases with no gene match: 7. Looked up from germline, CDR1 is MDHEN and CDR2 is SYDVKM. The CDR3 runs 13 residues. This chain's CDR3 is CASSRQGVRGYTF. CDR3 in DNA: TGTGCCAGCAGTCGTCAGGGGGTCCGTGGCTACACCTTC.

This clone has only one observation. The chain combines TRBV19 with TRBJ2-2; 10 nucleotides line up with TRBD2. This CDR3 is built from 15 residues. The germline V gene has CDR1 LNHDA and CDR2 SQIVND (reference sequence). J lost 4 bases, V lost 5 bases, and 4 bases had no gene match. The CDR3, as DNA: TGTGCCAGTAGTTGGACTAGCGGAACCACCGGGGAGCTGTTTTTT. The encoded protein is CASSWTSGTTGELFF.

This chain joins TRBV4-3 and TRBJ1-3; TRBD1 agrees at 7 bases. Germline V gene sequence: CDR1 LGHNA, CDR2 YSLEER. This CDR3 has 18 amino acids. V lost 1 base and J lost 4; bases outside the gene matches: 13. The CDR3 spells CASSQGWTGGSKGNTIYF. CDR3 sequence (DNA): TGCGCCAGCAGCCAAGGTTGGACAGGAGGTTCAAAAGGAAACACCATATATTTT.

A remark on this clone: One end of the junction does not line up with germline, which may come from a read error. The chain recombines TRBV7-7 with TRBJ2-2; 8 bases fit TRBD1. Per the germline V gene, CDR1 is SSHAT and CDR2 is FNYEAQ (reference sequence). This CDR3 comprises 17 residues. The CDR3, as DNA: TGTGCTAGCAGCTTATCGAGGACAGGGACCAACACCGGGGAGCTGTTTTTT. Its translation is CASSLSRTGTNTGELFF.

The genes are TRBV6-5 and TRBJ1-2, with TRBD1 as a possible D gene (6 bases). The CDR3 consists of 13 residues. V gave up 6 bases and J gave up 7 bases, with 15 bases separating them. In germline, CDR1 is MNHEY, CDR2 SVGAGI. CDR3 loop: CASRKDSLGGYTF. DNA for the CDR3: TGTGCCAGCAGGAAGGACAGCTTAGGTGGCTACACCTTC.

This clone was seen a few times. This sequence joins TRBV5-1 and TRBJ2-1, with 9 bases lining up with TRBD1. The CDR3 loop spans 14 amino acids. From germline, CDR1 is SGHRS and CDR2 YFSETQ. J was trimmed by 9 bases and V by 3 bases; bases with no gene match: 7. The CDR3 is CASSSGTGTAEQFF. DNA of the CDR3: TGCGCCAGCAGCTCCGGGACAGGGACTGCTGAGCAGTTCTTC. The entire variable domain, with the rest obtained from reference TRBV5-1 and TRBJ2-1, is as follows: KAGVTQTPRYLIKTRGQQVTLSCSPISGHRSVSWYQQTPGQGLQFLFEYFSETQRNKGNFPGRFSGRQFSNSRSEMNVSTLELGDSALYLCASSSGTGTAEQFFGPGTRLTVL.

The gene calls are TRBV5-5 and TRBJ1-2; D not certain. CDR3 length equals 15 residues. The V end was cut by 1 base, the J end by 4 bases, with 14 bases between. In germline, CDR1 is SGHKS, CDR2 YYEKEE (reference sequence). The CDR3: CASSLIVRSGYGYTF. CDR3 nucleotide sequence: TGTGCCAGCAGCTTGATCGTCAGGTCTGGCTATGGCTACACCTTC.